A single sample gave rise to the 13 T cell receptor beta chains below, sequenced in a study of beta chain features in type 1 diabetes. Study conclusions and caveats: There was a moderate but significant shortening of TCRB CDR3s in all four CD4+ subsets of Type 1 diabetes patients.

No antigen has been identified for these receptors. Isolated RNA was reverse transcribed in full, so expressed TCRB transcripts were sequenced. TCRdb's table, derived via immunoSEQ multiplex PCR, lists solely in-frame clones and lacks some. The table has tens of thousands of clones, approximately 69% seen once. The material sequenced was Tregs from blood. The receptors shown here come from a man younger than 35 with type 1 diabetes.

The chain carries TRBV6-6 and TRBJ2-1, with 8 bases that match TRBD2. The CDR3 is made up of 14 amino acids. Germline CDR1 is MNHNY and CDR2 is SVGAGI (reference sequence). The J segment lost 7 bases and the V segment lost 4 bases, leaving 6 bases of the junction unmatched. This CDR3 is CASSSPGGRNEQFF. The DNA of the CDR3 is TGTGCCAGCAGTTCCCCGGGAGGGAGAAATGAGCAGTTCTTC.

This clone showed up just a few times. The V call is TRBV10-3, the J call TRBJ1-3; 8 nucleotides line up with TRBD1. The V gene end was trimmed by 8 bases and the J gene end by 0 bases; junction bases not matched to a gene: 6. This CDR3 comprises 15 residues. CDR1 is ENHRY, CDR2 SYGVKD, per germline. CDR3 sequence: CAISQGGSSGNTIYF. CDR3 coding DNA: TGTGCCATCTCACAGGGGGGAAGCTCTGGAAACACCATATATTTT.

The genes are TRBV5-1 and TRBJ1-5; unclear D gene. The CDR3 spans 13 residues. Germline V lookup: CDR1 SGHRS, CDR2 YFSETQ. The V and J ends lost 3 bases and 6 bases respectively, with 10 bases between them. CDR3 sequence reads: CASSSSTGQPQHF. The CDR3 bases are TGCGCCAGCAGCTCCTCGACTGGTCAGCCCCAGCATTTT.

This clone showed up just a few times. The chain recombines TRBV5-4 with TRBJ2-1, with 9 positions matching TRBD2. Trimming removed 5 bases from V and 4 bases from J; junction bases left unmatched: 7. Germline CDR1 SGHNT, CDR2 YYREEE (reference sequence). There are 15 residues in the CDR3. The CDR3 protein is CASRVRLADYNEQFF. The DNA for the CDR3 is TGTGCCAGCAGGGTGCGACTAGCGGATTACAATGAGCAGTTCTTC. Together with reference TRBV5-4 and TRBJ2-1, the CDR3 gives the full variable domain: ETGVTQSPTHLIKTRGQQVTLRCSSQSGHNTVSWYQQALGQGPQFIFQYYREEENGRGNFPPRFSGLQFPNYSSELNVNALELDDSALYLCASRVRLADYNEQFFGPGTRLTVL.

This chain joins TRBV2 and TRBJ2-1; 7 nucleotides line up with TRBD2. This CDR3 comprises 16 residues. J gave up 2 bases and V 2 bases, and 6 bases lay outside the gene matches. The germline CDR1 and CDR2 sequences are SNHLY and FYNNEI. For the CDR3, the DNA is TGTGCCAGCAGTGAATGGGGGGGGGAGACCTACAATGAGCAGTTCTTC. It codes for CASSEWGGETYNEQFF.

The rearrangement links TRBV19 to TRBJ2-5; 7 bases match TRBD2. The V gene end was trimmed by 4 bases and the J gene end by 5 bases; junction bases not matched to a gene: 10. This CDR3 comprises 15 residues. The V gene's germline CDR1 is LNHDA and CDR2 SQIVND (reference sequence). The CDR3 sequence: CASSKRGLIWETQYF. CDR3 DNA: TGTGCCAGTAGTAAGCGGGGCTTGATCTGGGAGACCCAGTACTTC.

With regard to this clone: The sample holds other DNA sequences that translate to the same CDR3. The V call is TRBV29-1, the J call TRBJ1-4, with 9 bases lining up with TRBD1. Germline V gene lookup returns CDR1 SQVTM and CDR2 ANQGSEA. The CDR3 runs to 13 residues. The V gene end was trimmed by 6 bases and the J gene end by 8 bases; junction bases not matched to a gene: 7. Written as DNA, the CDR3 is TGCAGCGTACAACAGGGGGCAGACGAAAAACTGTTTTTT. Amino acid sequence: CSVQQGADEKLFF. Drawing the rest from reference TRBV29-1 and TRBJ1-4, the complete variable domain is SAVISQKPSRDICQRGTSLTIQCQVDSQVTMMFWYRQQPGQSLTLIATANQGSEATYESGFVIDKFPISRPNLTFSTLTVSNMSPEDSSIYLCSVQQGADEKLFFGSGTQLSVL.

The chain has TRBV30 and TRBJ2-7, with TRBD1 as a possible D gene (5 bases). Germline V CDR1 and CDR2: GTSNPN, SVGIG (reference sequence). The CDR3 has 12 amino acids. Trimming took off 8 bases at V and 2 bases at J, with 13 bases between the two ends. The CDR3 region has the DNA TGTGCCGGGTTGACAGCCACCTACGAGCAGTACTTC. Protein product: CAGLTATYEQYF.

This rearrangement joins TRBV5-1 to TRBJ2-3; unclear D gene. Between the trimmed V and J ends, which lost 5 bases and 2 bases, there was a span of 12 bases. Germline CDR1 is SGHRS and CDR2 is YFSETQ. The CDR3 runs to 14 residues. As DNA, the CDR3 is TGCGCCAGCAGAAACAGAGATTACACAGATACGCAGTATTTT. Translation gives CASRNRDYTDTQYF.

In its sample, this clone was seen a few times. This chain joins TRBV5-6 and TRBJ2-7; no clear D. Trimming took off 2 bases at V and 10 bases at J, with 10 bases between the two ends. The CDR3 totals 11 residues. Germline CDR1 is SGHDT and CDR2 is YYEEEE. The CDR3 loop reads CASSLGVSQYF. In nucleotides, the CDR3 is TGTGCCAGCAGCTTAGGAGTTTCCCAGTACTTC. Full variable domain (outside the CDR3, taken from reference TRBV5-6 and TRBJ2-7): DAGVTQSPTHLIKTRGQQVTLRCSPKSGHDTVSWYQQALGQGPQFIFQYYEEEERQRGNFPDRFSGHQFPNYSSELNVNALLLGDSALYLCASSLGVSQYFGPGTRLTVT.

A note on this clone: The junction departs from the called germline gene at one end, perhaps through a read error. V is TRBV19 and J is TRBJ2-5, with D perhaps TRBD2 (6 bases). This CDR3 has 12 amino acids. Germline V gene sequence: CDR1 LNHDA, CDR2 SQIVND (reference sequence). CDR3 bases: TGTACCAGTAGTCGGGGAGGAGAGACCCAGTACTTC. Amino acid sequence: CTSSRGGETQYF.

The chain employs TRBV2 and TRBJ2-7; tentative D call: TRBD2 (7 bases). Looked up from germline, CDR1 is SNHLY and CDR2 is FYNNEI. Trimming took 6 bases from V and 2 from J, leaving 17 bases between them. The CDR3 length is 15 residues. The CDR3 DNA reads TGTGCCAGCAGCGGGGCTGCGGGGGCCGCCTACGAGCAGTACTTC. Amino acid sequence: CASSGAAGAAYEQYF.

The chain carries TRBV5-4 and TRBJ2-7; 11 bases are a match to TRBD1. This CDR3 is built from 16 residues. Trimming at V came to 4 bases and at J to 5 bases, leaving 11 bases not matched to a gene. The V gene's germline CDR1 is SGHNT and CDR2 YYREEE (reference sequence). The CDR3 DNA reads TGTGCCAGCAGCCTCAGGCCGGGACAGGGGGGCCACGAGCAGTACTTC. It is translated as CASSLRPGQGGHEQYF.